Each of the 6 T cell receptor beta chains below was sequenced from the same sample in a study of T cell repertoires in cytomegalovirus infection (dated by TCRdb to the late 2010s). This specimen's treatment or condition label, per the study, means: in vitro stimulation with specific CMV peptide epitopes to enrich CMV-specific T cells. No antigens are known for them. TCRdb lists the instrument as Illumina HiSeq 1500. In TCRdb, the public reads were trimmed at Q25 with fastp and aligned with MiXCR, with productive beta chains retained. For every CDR3 protein sequence, its rows merge into one entry that carries the most common genes and DNA. This sample lists about 400,000 distinct CDR3 sequences; roughly 34% were detected once. The leading ten clones occupy about 13% of the sample. Source: cultured PBMCs, taken from culture after CMV antigen stimulation. The origin of the receptors is a human donor in good health (CMV status not recorded). Some clones in this sample may be carry-over from other donors' samples.

This rearrangement joins TRBV6-1 to TRBJ1-2; the match to TRBD1 covers 7 bases. The germline V gene has CDR1 MNHNS and CDR2 SASEGT. The CDR3 contains 14 residues. V trimming: 7 bases; J trimming: 1 base; junction bases outside the gene matches: 6. For the CDR3, the DNA is TGTGCCAGCAACTTGGGACAGCATAACTATGGCTACACCTTC. It translates to CASNLGQHNYGYTF.

In its sample, this clonotype was seen a few times. The chain uses TRBV7-9 and TRBJ1-1; TRBD1 might be the D (6 bases). Trimming left V 4 bases short and J 6 bases short, with 18 bases between. This CDR3 spans 15 amino acids. Germline values: CDR1 SEHNR, CDR2 FQNEAQ (reference sequence). The CDR3 sequence is CASSWDDKGGAEAFF. The CDR3 region has the DNA TGTGCCAGCAGCTGGGACGATAAGGGGGGCGCTGAAGCTTTCTTT.

The chain couples TRBV28 to TRBJ2-3; D unresolved. The CDR3 loop spans 16 amino acids. Trimming left V 6 bases short and J 0 bases short, with 16 bases between. CDR1 MDHEN and CDR2 SYDVKM come from the germline V gene. This chain's CDR3 is CASRALVADSTDTQYF. The CDR3 DNA follows: TGTGCCAGCAGGGCGTTGGTAGCAGATAGCACAGATACGCAGTATTTT. The full variable domain, in which reference TRBV28 and TRBJ2-3 provide the parts outside the CDR3, is DVKVTQSSRYLVKRTGEKVFLECVQDMDHENMFWYRQDPGLGLRLIYFSYDVKMKEKGDIPEGYSVSREKKERFSLILESASTNQTSMYLCASRALVADSTDTQYFGPGTRLTVL.

This sequence joins TRBV12-3 or TRBV12-4 and TRBJ1-5; D is perhaps TRBD1 (6 bases). The CDR3 contains 14 residues. With 4 bases removed from V and 4 bases from J, the gap between germline ends came to 11 bases. CDR3 in DNA: TGTGCCAGCAGTTCCTTGGACAGAAATCAGCCCCAGCATTTT. It translates to CASSSLDRNQPQHF.

V and J are TRBV4-1 and TRBJ2-4, with 14 bases identical to TRBD2. The trim removed 1 base at V and 1 base at J, leaving 6 bases unmatched. This CDR3 comprises 19 residues. The germline gives CDR1 MGHRA, CDR2 YSYEKL. CDR3 loop: CASSQATSGRAGAKNIQYF. CDR3 bases: TGCGCCAGCAGCCAAGCGACTAGCGGGAGGGCCGGGGCCAAAAACATTCAGTACTTC.

V and J are TRBV5-6 and TRBJ2-3; TRBD1 aligns across 10 bases. CDR1 is SGHDT, CDR2 YYEEEE, per germline. The CDR3 has 15 residues. Losses at the gene ends were 7 bases for V and 1 base for J; bases not matched to a gene: 6. The CDR3 loop reads CASSRDRGRTDTQYF. CDR3 nucleotide sequence: TGTGCCAGCTCCCGGGACAGGGGACGCACAGATACGCAGTATTTT.